A selection of T cell receptor beta chains follows, all from one sample in a study of siplizumab effects on memory and regulatory T cells. Profiling relied on immunoSEQ multiplex PCR, and the TCRdb table lists in-frame clones only, not all of them. Here the sample spans 70,000 to 95,000 clones, around 89% being singletons. The sample taken for sequencing was CD4+ T cells sorted from blood. The source is a human donor in good health. CDR3s include the opening cysteine and the closing phenylalanine or tryptophan. D genes are given only for firm matches. Expanded clones get a size class; other rows say once, few or many, or leave the size out.

J: TRBJ2-7; D: .; V: TRBV28; size: .; DNA: TGTGCCAGCAGCTCGGGACCCTACGAGCAGTACTTC; CDR3: CASSSGPYEQYF
J: TRBJ2-7; D: .; V: TRBV28; size: few; DNA: TGTGCCAGCAGTTTAAGGATCGGACGAAACGAGCAGTACTTC; CDR3: CASSLRIGRNEQYF
J: TRBJ1-4; D: .; V: TRBV27; size: once; DNA: TGTGCCAGCAGCGTTAGGGGTGGAGGGGCTGAAAAACTGTTTTTT; CDR3: CASSVRGGGAEKLFF
J: TRBJ2-7; D: .; V: TRBV19; size: once; DNA: TGTGCCAGTAGTATATCAAGGGGACCGTCCAACGAGCAGTACTTC; CDR3: CASSISRGPSNEQYF
J: TRBJ2-1; D: TRBD1; V: TRBV28; size: .; DNA: TGTGCCAGCAGTCTACTACAGGGGGCGAATGAGCAGTTCTTC; CDR3: CASSLLQGANEQFF
J: TRBJ2-2; D: .; V: TRBV7-2; size: .; DNA: TGTGCCAGCAGCCTCCTCAGGGGGAACACCGGGGAGCTGTTTTTT; CDR3: CASSLLRGNTGELFF
J: TRBJ2-1; D: TRBD2; V: TRBV11-3; size: .; DNA: TGTGCCAGCAGCTTAGCACTAGCGGGAGGTAAGGATGAGCAGTTCTTC; CDR3: CASSLALAGGKDEQFF
J: TRBJ2-3; D: .; V: TRBV5-1; size: .; DNA: TGCGCCAGCAGAGCGCAGGGCACAGATACGCAGTATTTT; CDR3: CASRAQGTDTQYF
J: TRBJ2-2; D: .; V: TRBV20-1; size: .; DNA: TGCAGTGCTAGGAGGTCTGGGGAGCTGTTTTTT; CDR3: CSARRSGELFF
J: TRBJ2-2; D: TRBD2; V: TRBV4-3; size: .; DNA: TGCGCCAGCAGCCAAGAGGGTAGCGGGAGGGTTACTCGGGGCGGGGAGCTGTTTTTT; CDR3: CASSQEGSGRVTRGGELFF
J: TRBJ1-4; D: .; V: TRBV6-1; size: once; DNA: TGTGCCAGCAGTGTTGGAAGGGAAAAACTGTTTTTT; CDR3: CASSVGREKLFF
J: TRBJ1-2; D: .; V: TRBV28; size: .; DNA: TGTGCCACCCGGGGGGGTCTTAACTATGGCTACACCTTC; CDR3: CATRGGLNYGYTF
J: TRBJ2-6; D: .; V: TRBV5-6; size: .; DNA: TGTGCCAGCAGCCCGACGACCACTCTCGGGGCCAACGTCCTGACTTTC; CDR3: CASSPTTTLGANVLTF
J: TRBJ2-1; D: .; V: TRBV7-6; size: .; DNA: TGTGCCAGCAGCGATATTGGGGGACACTACAATGAGCAGTTCTTC; CDR3: CASSDIGGHYNEQFF
J: TRBJ2-3; D: .; V: TRBV7-8; size: .; DNA: TGTGCCAGCAGCAGGGGACTCTTTCCCGGCACAGATACGCAGTATTTT; CDR3: CASSRGLFPGTDTQYF
J: TRBJ2-7; D: .; V: TRBV5-1; size: .; DNA: TGCGCCAGCAGCTTGCAGGCCCCCTACGAGCAGTACTTC; CDR3: CASSLQAPYEQYF
J: TRBJ2-5; D: TRBD2; V: TRBV5-1; size: .; DNA: TGCGCCAGCAGCCCGAGAGCGGGAGGGAAAGAGACCCAGTACTTC; CDR3: CASSPRAGGKETQYF
J: TRBJ2-5; D: .; V: TRBV7-2; size: .; DNA: TGTGCCAGCAGTCGCGGGTTCTCAGAGACCCAGTACTTC; CDR3: CASSRGFSETQYF
J: TRBJ2-2; D: TRBD1; V: TRBV5-6; size: .; DNA: TGTGCCAGCAGCTTGGGACAGGGGTGGGCCGGGGAGCTGTTTTTT; CDR3: CASSLGQGWAGELFF
J: TRBJ1-1; D: TRBD1; V: TRBV29-1; size: .; DNA: TGCAGCGTTGTGGACAGGAGGAACACTGAAGCTTTCTTT; CDR3: CSVVDRRNTEAFF
J: TRBJ2-7; D: TRBD1; V: TRBV7-2; size: .; DNA: TGTGCCAGCAGCTTGGAACAGGGGTACTACGAGCAGTACTTC; CDR3: CASSLEQGYYEQYF
J: TRBJ2-5; D: TRBD2; V: TRBV11-3; size: .; DNA: TGTGCCAGCAGCTTAGAGTCCGGGGGAGGGGAGACCCAGTACTTC; CDR3: CASSLESGGGETQYF
J: TRBJ2-2; D: .; V: TRBV28; size: .; DNA: TGTGCCAGCAGTGCCGCTGGGGGGATTGTGTCCGGGGAGCTGTTTTTT; CDR3: CASSAAGGIVSGELFF
J: TRBJ2-1; D: TRBD2; V: TRBV19; size: .; DNA: TGTGCCAGTAGTACAGCCTCTAGCGGGCCTAGCTCCTACAATGAGCAGTTCTTC; CDR3: CASSTASSGPSSYNEQFF
J: TRBJ1-2; D: TRBD1; V: TRBV6-5; size: .; DNA: TGTGCCAGCAGCGTCCGCCGGGACAGCTATGGCTACACCTTC; CDR3: CASSVRRDSYGYTF
J: TRBJ1-2; D: TRBD1; V: TRBV15; size: .; DNA: TGTGCCACCAGCAGGGGACAGGGTGGCTACACCTTC; CDR3: CATSRGQGGYTF
J: TRBJ1-2; D: .; V: TRBV11-2; size: once; DNA: TGTGCCAGCACCCTTTCCGGGGGTAGGGACTATGGCTACACCTTC; CDR3: CASTLSGGRDYGYTF
J: TRBJ2-6; D: .; V: TRBV11-3; size: once; DNA: TGTGCCAGCAGCTTAGAGGCGCTCCTCTCTGGGGCCAACGTCCTGACTTTC; CDR3: CASSLEALLSGANVLTF
J: TRBJ1-4; D: TRBD1; V: TRBV12-5; size: .; DNA: TGTGCTAGTGGGCGGACAGGGGGCCGAAAACTGTTTTTT; CDR3: CASGRTGGRKLFF
J: TRBJ2-2; D: TRBD1; V: TRBV5-1; size: .; DNA: TGCGCCAGCAGCCCGGCCCTGGGACAGGGGGTCGGGGAGCTGTTTTTT; CDR3: CASSPALGQGVGELFF